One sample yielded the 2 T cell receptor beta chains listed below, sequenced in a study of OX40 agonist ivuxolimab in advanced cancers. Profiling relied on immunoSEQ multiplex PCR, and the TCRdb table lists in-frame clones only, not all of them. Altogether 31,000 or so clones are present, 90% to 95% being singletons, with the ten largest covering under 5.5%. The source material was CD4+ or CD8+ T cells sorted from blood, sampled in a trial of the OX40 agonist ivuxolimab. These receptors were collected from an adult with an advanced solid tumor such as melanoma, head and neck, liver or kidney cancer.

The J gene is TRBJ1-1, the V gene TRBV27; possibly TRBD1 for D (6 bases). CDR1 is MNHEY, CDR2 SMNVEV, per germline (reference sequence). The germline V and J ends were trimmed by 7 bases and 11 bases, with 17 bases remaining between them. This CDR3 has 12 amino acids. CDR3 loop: CASTSMGQGAFF. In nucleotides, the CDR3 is TGTGCCAGCACCTCCATGGGGCAGGGGGCTTTCTTT.

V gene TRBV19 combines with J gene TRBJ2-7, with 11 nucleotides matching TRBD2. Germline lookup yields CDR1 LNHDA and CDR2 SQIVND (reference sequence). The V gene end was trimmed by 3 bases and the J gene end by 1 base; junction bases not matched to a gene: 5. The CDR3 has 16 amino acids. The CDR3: CASSIGLAGASYEQYF. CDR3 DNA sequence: TGTGCCAGTAGTATCGGACTAGCGGGTGCTTCCTACGAGCAGTACTTC.